The clone carrying this T cell receptor beta chain was seen just once. Vbeta (60) and Jbeta (13) primers were used in the PCR. The table came from immunoSEQ multiplex PCR; TCRdb's copy has only in-frame clones and leaves some out. The table includes 130,000 to 150,000 clones, around 79% detected once. The data derive from a study of cytomegalovirus exposure and HLA in healthy donors. Germline V gene lookup returns CDR1 MNHNY and CDR2 SVGAGI (reference sequence). The CDR3 loop spans 14 amino acids. The J segment lost 4 bases and the V segment lost 5 bases, leaving 3 bases of the junction unmatched. The chain combines TRBV6-6 with TRBJ2-2; 8 nucleotides line up with TRBD2. This TCR was sampled from a male donor in good health and CMV-seronegative. Sequenced input: PBMCs. CDR3 nucleotides: TGTGCCAGCAGTGACGCGGGGGGCACCGGGGAGCTGTTTTTT. Amino acid sequence: CASSDAGGTGELFF.